This T cell receptor beta chain was recorded in a study of shared T cell receptors in the human thymus. The method was immunoSEQ multiplex PCR; TCRdb's version includes in-frame clones alone and lacks a portion of them. The sample shows 450,000 to 650,000 clones, about four fifths of them seen only once. CDR3 length: 13 amino acids. The V end lost 3 bases, the J end lost 0 bases, and 6 bases lay between the germline ends. Germline-derived CDR1 and CDR2 are SQVTM and ANQGSEA. In addition, the sample was reused for a study of human thymus T cells. That study adds: Donors consisted of healthy Finnish infants (having corrective surgery for congenital heart defects). Thymus tissue was removed during corrective cardiac surgery. Seemingly biased V and J gene usage marked thymic and blood repertoires. Overlap was high between thymic repertoires from unrelated individuals, as reported in related research.

The sequence came from a boy younger than two with a congenital heart defect. The sequencing input was thymocytes. The J gene is TRBJ2-4, the V gene TRBV29-1; D not resolved. CDR3 in DNA: TGCAGCGTTGAGAGTTTAGCCAAAAACATTCAGTACTTC. This encodes CSVESLAKNIQYF.